This T cell receptor beta chain is drawn from a study of T-cell reconstitution after alpha-beta-depleted transplantation in children (dated by TCRdb to 2016 to 2017). Regarding the research as a whole: Using TCR repertoire profiling, the study followed T-cell immune reconstitution in a quantitative way in children after TCRalphabeta/CD19-depleted allogeneic hematopoietic cell transplantation.

This clonotype was detected ten times or more. What antigen it recognizes has not been identified. The sample holds no much larger clone one base away, and base qualities are not on file. The junction carries 13 bases between V and J, which are trimmed by 0 bases and 4 bases respectively. The CDR3 numbers 16 residues from cysteine through phenylalanine. The retained sequence is limited to the CDR3, 48 bases, with the frame set at the first base. CDR1 and CDR2, looked up from the germline V gene (reference sequence), are LNHNV and YYDKDF. Library preparation used PCR. Sequencing used an Illumina HiSeq 2500. Molecular barcoding was employed in the preparation of TCR libraries, with unique molecular identifiers being used to normalize TCRbeta repertoire quantification. Clones were called with MiXCR by TCRdb after fastp trimmed the public reads at Q25, and only in-frame beta chains were retained. Records with the same CDR3 protein are collapsed into one entry carrying the most frequent genes and DNA. This sample comprises about 400,000 distinct CDR3 sequences, roughly 22% of them detected only once. Around 4% of the sample rests with the top ten.

The chain is encoded by TRBV15 joined to TRBJ2-1; the D assignment is uncertain and may be TRBD1 or TRBD2, with 6 bases supporting each. The sequencing here drew on PBMCs from the stem cell graft donor, taken from the stem cell graft. The sequence derives from a human donor who donated a stem cell graft to a child with acute myeloid leukemia. CDR3 reads: CATSRDPAGHYNEQFF. The sequence in DNA is TGTGCCACCAGCAGAGACCCCGCGGGACATTACAATGAGCAGTTCTTC.